The 8 T cell receptor beta chains in this list originate from one sample, sequenced in a study of control samples from healthy donors and cancer patients. Only in-frame clones appear in the TCRdb table, and some are missing; sequencing was by immunoSEQ multiplex PCR. Of 100,000 to 150,000 clones detected, 80% to 95% appear once; the ten largest clones hold 0.55% to 0.65%. Sequencing used PBMCs. These receptors all stem from a man aged 80 or over with head and neck cancer.

The gene calls are TRBV19 and TRBJ1-2; D not resolved. CDR1 is LNHDA, CDR2 SQIVND, per germline (reference sequence). Trimming removed 5 bases at V and 3 bases at J, with 10 bases between. CDR3 length: 13 amino acids. In nucleotides, the CDR3 is TGTGCCAGTAGTTCCCAGAGCTACTATGGCTACACCTTC. This translates into CASSSQSYYGYTF.

The chain has TRBV2 and TRBJ1-5; possible D gene TRBD1, 5 bases. Germline-derived CDR1 and CDR2 are SNHLY and FYNNEI. The CDR3 spans 16 residues. V dropped 6 bases and J dropped 6 bases, with 21 bases sitting between them. The CDR3: CASRAPGPGNLQPQHF. Written as DNA, the CDR3 is TGTGCCAGCAGGGCCCCCGGGCCAGGGAATCTTCAGCCCCAGCATTTT. Variable domain in full (rest from reference TRBV2 and TRBJ1-5): EPEVTQTPSHQVTQMGQEVILRCVPISNHLYFYWYRQILGQKVEFLVSFYNNEISEKSEIFDDQFSVERPDGSNFTLKIRSTKLEDSAMYFCASRAPGPGNLQPQHFGDGTRLSIL.

V is TRBV5-1 and J is TRBJ2-5, with TRBD1 matching 9 bases. With 4 bases clipped from V and 4 bases from J, the junction kept 23 bases outside the gene matches. The CDR3 totals 20 residues. Per the germline V gene, CDR1 is SGHRS and CDR2 is YFSETQ. This CDR3 reads CASSAGQGAVLGIMGETQYF. DNA of the CDR3: TGCGCCAGCAGCGCGGGACAGGGTGCTGTGTTGGGGATAATGGGAGAGACCCAGTACTTC.

The chain links TRBV19 to TRBJ1-5; D call uncertain. Trimming took 3 bases from V and 5 from J, leaving 14 bases between them. The CDR3 consists of 15 residues. Germline V gene data show CDR1 as LNHDA and CDR2 as SQIVND (reference sequence). The CDR3: CASSMLQNGDQPQHF. CDR3 coding DNA: TGTGCCAGTAGTATGCTACAAAATGGGGATCAGCCCCAGCATTTT.

The J gene is TRBJ1-5, the V gene TRBV19; D unclear. With 10 bases removed from V and 2 bases from J, the gap between germline ends came to 15 bases. The CDR3 has 14 residues. The V gene's germline CDR1 is LNHDA and CDR2 SQIVND (reference sequence). The CDR3 coding sequence is TGTGCCACCGGCGGGGTGTTAGGCAATCAGCCCCAGCATTTT. The encoded protein is CATGGVLGNQPQHF.

V usage is TRBV5-8 and J usage is TRBJ2-1; TRBD2 agrees at 8 bases. The CDR3 contains 15 residues. V gave up 3 bases and J gave up 2 bases; unmatched junction bases: 4. CDR1 SGHTS and CDR2 YDEGEE come from the germline V gene. In nucleotides, the CDR3 is TGTGCCAGCAGCTCAGGACTAGCAGCCTACAATGAGCAGTTCTTC. It yields the protein CASSSGLAAYNEQFF. Full variable domain (missing parts from reference TRBV5-8 and TRBJ2-1): EAGVTQSPTHLIKTRGQQATLRCSPISGHTSVYWYQQALGLGLQFLLWYDEGEERNRGNFPPRFSGRQFPNYSSELNVNALELEDSALYLCASSSGLAAYNEQFFGPGTRLTVL.

The rearrangement joins TRBV7-9 to TRBJ1-1; D not resolved. Looked up from germline, CDR1 is SEHNR and CDR2 is FQNEAQ (reference sequence). The CDR3 has 13 residues. The V gene lost 7 bases and the J gene lost 7 bases, with 16 bases spanning the gap. The CDR3, as DNA: TGTGCCAGCACCCCAAACTCGGGAGTTGAAGCTTTCTTT. This codes for CASTPNSGVEAFF.

The chain combines TRBV19 with TRBJ1-6; no clear D. Germline V gene sequence: CDR1 LNHDA, CDR2 SQIVND (reference sequence). CDR3 size: 14 residues. The CDR3 sequence is CASSPVLQRSPLHF. As DNA, the CDR3 is TGTGCTTCCTCCCCGGTCCTCCAGCGCTCACCCCTCCACTTT.